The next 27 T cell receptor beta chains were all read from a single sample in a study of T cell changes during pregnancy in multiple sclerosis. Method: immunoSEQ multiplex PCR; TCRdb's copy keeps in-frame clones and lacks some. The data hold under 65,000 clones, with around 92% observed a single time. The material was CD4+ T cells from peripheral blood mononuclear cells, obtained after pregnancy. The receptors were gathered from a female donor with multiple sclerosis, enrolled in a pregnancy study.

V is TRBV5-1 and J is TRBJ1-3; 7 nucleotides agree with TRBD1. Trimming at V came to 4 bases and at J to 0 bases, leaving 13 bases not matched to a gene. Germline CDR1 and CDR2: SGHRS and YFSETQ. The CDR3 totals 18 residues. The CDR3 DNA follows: TGCGCCAGCAGCCCACGACAGGGTATTCAGGGCTCTGGAAACACCATATATTTT. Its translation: CASSPRQGIQGSGNTIYF.

The chain's CDR3 is CASRGAGAETQYF. The CDR3 DNA is TGTGCCAGCAGGGGGGCGGGGGCGGAGACCCAGTACTTC. The chain is built from TRBV6-5 and TRBJ2-5, with D possibly matching TRBD2 (7 bases). The CDR3 totals 13 residues. V lost 6 bases, J lost 5 bases, and 13 bases lay in between. Germline CDR1 reads MNHEY; CDR2 reads SVGAGI.

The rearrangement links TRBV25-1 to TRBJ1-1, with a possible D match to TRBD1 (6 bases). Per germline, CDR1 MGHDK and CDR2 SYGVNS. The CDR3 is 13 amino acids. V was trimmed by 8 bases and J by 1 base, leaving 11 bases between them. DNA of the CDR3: TGTGCCAGCCTAGGACAGAGGAACACTGAAGCTTTCTTT. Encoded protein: CASLGQRNTEAFF.

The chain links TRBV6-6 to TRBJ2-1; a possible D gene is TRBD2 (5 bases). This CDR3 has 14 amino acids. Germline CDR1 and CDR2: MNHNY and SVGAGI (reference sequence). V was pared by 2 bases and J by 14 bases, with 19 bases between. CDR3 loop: CASSYPTTGTGEFF. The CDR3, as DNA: TGTGCCAGCAGTTACCCCACGACGGGAACGGGTGAGTTCTTC.

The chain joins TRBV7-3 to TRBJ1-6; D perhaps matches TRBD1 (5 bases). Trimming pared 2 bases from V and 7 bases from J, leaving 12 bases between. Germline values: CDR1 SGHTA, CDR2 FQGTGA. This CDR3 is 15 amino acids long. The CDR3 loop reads CASSLGGLPNSPLHF. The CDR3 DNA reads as TGTGCCAGCAGCTTAGGGGGACTCCCGAATTCACCCCTCCACTTT.

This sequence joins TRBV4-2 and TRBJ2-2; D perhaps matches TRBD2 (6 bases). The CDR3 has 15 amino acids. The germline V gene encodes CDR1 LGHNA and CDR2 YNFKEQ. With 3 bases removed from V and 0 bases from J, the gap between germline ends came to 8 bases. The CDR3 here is CASSQRGANTGELFF. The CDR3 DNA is TGTGCCAGCAGCCAGCGGGGAGCGAACACCGGGGAGCTGTTTTTT.

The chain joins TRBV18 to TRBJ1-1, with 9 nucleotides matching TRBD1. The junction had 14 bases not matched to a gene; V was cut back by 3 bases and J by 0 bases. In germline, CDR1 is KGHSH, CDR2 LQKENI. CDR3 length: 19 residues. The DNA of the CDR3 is TGTGCCAGCTCACCCCCCTTTGGGACAGGGACACTTTTGAACACTGAAGCTTTCTTT. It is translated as CASSPPFGTGTLLNTEAFF.

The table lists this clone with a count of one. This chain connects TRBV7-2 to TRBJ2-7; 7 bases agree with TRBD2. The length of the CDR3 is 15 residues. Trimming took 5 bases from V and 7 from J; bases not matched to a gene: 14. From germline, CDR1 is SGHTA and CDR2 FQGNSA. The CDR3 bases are TGTGCCAGCAGCCGATGGGGTGAGGGAGGGAGGGAGCAGTACTTC. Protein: CASSRWGEGGREQYF.

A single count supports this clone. The CDR3 loop is CASSPGDSNNYGYTF. DNA of the CDR3: TGCGCCAGCAGCCCTGGGGACTCTAATAACTATGGCTACACCTTC. The V and J genes are TRBV5-1 and TRBJ1-2, with D tentatively TRBD1 (5 bases). V was pared by 4 bases and J by 1 base, with 14 bases between. In germline, CDR1 is SGHRS, CDR2 YFSETQ. The CDR3 runs to 15 residues.

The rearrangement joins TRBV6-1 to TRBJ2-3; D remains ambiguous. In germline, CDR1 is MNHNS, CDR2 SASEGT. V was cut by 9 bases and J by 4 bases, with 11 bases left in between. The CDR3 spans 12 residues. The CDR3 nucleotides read TGTGCCAGTTCAATGGCAGCAGATACGCAGTATTTT. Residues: CASSMAADTQYF.

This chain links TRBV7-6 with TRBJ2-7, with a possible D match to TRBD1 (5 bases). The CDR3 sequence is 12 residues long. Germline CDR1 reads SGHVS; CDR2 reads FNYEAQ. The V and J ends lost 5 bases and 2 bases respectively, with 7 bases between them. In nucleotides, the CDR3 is TGTGCCAGCAGCCTGGACACCTACGAGCAGTACTTC. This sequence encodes CASSLDTYEQYF.

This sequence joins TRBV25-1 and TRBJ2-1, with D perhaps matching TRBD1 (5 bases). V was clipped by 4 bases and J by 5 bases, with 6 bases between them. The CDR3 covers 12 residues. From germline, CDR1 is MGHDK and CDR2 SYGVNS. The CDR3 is CASSGGHNEQFF. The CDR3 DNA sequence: TGTGCCAGCAGTGGGGGCCACAATGAGCAGTTCTTC.

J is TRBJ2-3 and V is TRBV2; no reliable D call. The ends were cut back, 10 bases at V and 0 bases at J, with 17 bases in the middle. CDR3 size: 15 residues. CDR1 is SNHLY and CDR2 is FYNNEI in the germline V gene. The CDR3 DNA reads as TGTGCCATCTCCCCATCAGAGGTTAGCACAGATACGCAGTATTTT. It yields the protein CAISPSEVSTDTQYF.

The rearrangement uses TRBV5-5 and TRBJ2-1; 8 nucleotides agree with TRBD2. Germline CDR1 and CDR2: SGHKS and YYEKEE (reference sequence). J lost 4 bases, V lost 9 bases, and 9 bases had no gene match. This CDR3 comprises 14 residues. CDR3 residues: CATGGTSSYNEQFF. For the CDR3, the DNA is TGTGCCACCGGAGGGACTAGTTCTTACAATGAGCAGTTCTTC.

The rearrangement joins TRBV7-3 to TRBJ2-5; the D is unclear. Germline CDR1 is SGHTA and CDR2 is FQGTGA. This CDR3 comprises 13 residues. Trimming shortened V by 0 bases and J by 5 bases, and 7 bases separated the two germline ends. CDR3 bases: TGTGCCAGCAGCTTAACTAACGAGGAGACCCAGTACTTC. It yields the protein CASSLTNEETQYF.

This CDR3 reads CASSQRDGQWVGRETQYF. CDR3 nucleotide sequence: TGTGCCAGCAGCCAGAGGGATGGTCAATGGGTCGGAAGAGAGACCCAGTACTTC. The J gene is TRBJ2-5, the V gene TRBV7-9; a weak D match, TRBD2 (5 bases). The CDR3 has 18 amino acids. Trimming took off 5 bases at V and 4 bases at J, with 26 bases between the two ends. The germline CDR1 and CDR2 sequences are SEHNR and FQNEAQ (reference sequence).

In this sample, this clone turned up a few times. The chain's CDR3 is CARSLGQMNTEAFF. The CDR3 nucleotides read TGTGCCAGAAGCTTGGGACAGATGAACACTGAAGCTTTCTTT. The V call is TRBV5-3, the J call TRBJ1-1; weak D call: TRBD1 (5 bases). TRBV5-3 is marked as an open reading frame, function uncertain. The V gene lost 0 bases and the J gene lost 0 bases, with 6 bases spanning the gap. CDR3 size: 14 residues.

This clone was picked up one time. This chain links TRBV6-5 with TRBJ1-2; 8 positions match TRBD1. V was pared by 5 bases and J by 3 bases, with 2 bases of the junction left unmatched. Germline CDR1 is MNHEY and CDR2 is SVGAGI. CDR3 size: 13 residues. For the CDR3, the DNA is TGTGCCAGCAGTCCGGACAGGGACTATGGCTACACCTTC. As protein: CASSPDRDYGYTF.

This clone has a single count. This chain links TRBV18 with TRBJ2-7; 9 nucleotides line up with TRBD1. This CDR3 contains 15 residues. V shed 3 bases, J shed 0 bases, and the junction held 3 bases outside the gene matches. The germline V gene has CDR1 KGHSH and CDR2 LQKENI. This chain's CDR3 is CASSPDRGNSYEQYF. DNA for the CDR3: TGTGCCAGCTCACCCGACAGGGGGAACTCCTACGAGCAGTACTTC.

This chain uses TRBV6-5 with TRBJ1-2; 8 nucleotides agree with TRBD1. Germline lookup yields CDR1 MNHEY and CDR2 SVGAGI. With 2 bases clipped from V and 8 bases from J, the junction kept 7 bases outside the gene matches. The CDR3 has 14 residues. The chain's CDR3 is CASSYDRGREGYTF. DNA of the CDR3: TGTGCCAGCAGTTACGACAGGGGAAGGGAAGGCTACACCTTC.

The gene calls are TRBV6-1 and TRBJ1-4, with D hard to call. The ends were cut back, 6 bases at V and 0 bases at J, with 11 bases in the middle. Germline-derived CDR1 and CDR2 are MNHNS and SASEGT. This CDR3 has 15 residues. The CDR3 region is CASSPRQATNEKLFF. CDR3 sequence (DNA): TGTGCCAGCAGCCCCCGACAAGCAACTAATGAAAAACTGTTTTTT.

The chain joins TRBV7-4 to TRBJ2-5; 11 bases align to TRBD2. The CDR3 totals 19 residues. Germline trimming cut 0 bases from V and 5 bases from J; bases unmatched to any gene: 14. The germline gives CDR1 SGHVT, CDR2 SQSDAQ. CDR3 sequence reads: CASSLAPVTSGAQWETQYF. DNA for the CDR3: TGTGCCAGCAGCTTAGCCCCCGTGACTAGCGGGGCCCAGTGGGAGACCCAGTACTTC.

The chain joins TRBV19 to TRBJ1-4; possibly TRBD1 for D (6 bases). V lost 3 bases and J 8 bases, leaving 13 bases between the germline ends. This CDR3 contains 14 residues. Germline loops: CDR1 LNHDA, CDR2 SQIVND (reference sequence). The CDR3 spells CASSIRPGGEKLFF. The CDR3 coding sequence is TGTGCCAGTAGTATTCGACCTGGGGGCGAAAAACTGTTTTTT.

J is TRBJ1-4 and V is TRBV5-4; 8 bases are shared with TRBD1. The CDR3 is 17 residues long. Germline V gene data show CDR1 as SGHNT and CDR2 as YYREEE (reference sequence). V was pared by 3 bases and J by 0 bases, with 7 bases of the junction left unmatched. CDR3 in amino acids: CASSYGTGVATNEKLFF. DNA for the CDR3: TGTGCCAGCAGCTACGGGACAGGAGTTGCAACTAATGAAAAACTGTTTTTT.

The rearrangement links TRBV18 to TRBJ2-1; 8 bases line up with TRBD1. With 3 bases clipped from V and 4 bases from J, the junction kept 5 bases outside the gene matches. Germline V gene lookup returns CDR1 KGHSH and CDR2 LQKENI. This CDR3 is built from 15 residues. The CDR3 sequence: CASSPQGASYNEQFF. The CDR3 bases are TGTGCCAGCTCACCCCAGGGGGCATCGTACAATGAGCAGTTCTTC. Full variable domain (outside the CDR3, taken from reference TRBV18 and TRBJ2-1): NAGVMQNPRHLVRRRGQEARLRCSPMKGHSHVYWYRQLPEEGLKFMVYLQKENIIDESGMPKERFSAEFPKEGPSILRIQQVVRGDSAAYFCASSPQGASYNEQFFGPGTRLTVL.

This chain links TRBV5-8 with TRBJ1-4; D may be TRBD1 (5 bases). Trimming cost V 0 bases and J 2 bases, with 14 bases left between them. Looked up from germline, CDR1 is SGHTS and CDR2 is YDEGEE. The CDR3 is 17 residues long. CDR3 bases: TGTGCCAGCAGCTTGGTTTGGGGCGCCCCCACTAATGAAAAACTGTTTTTT. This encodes CASSLVWGAPTNEKLFF.

The CDR3 region has the DNA TGTGCCAGCAGCCCGAATAGACAACACGGGACCCAGTACTTC. This codes for CASSPNRQHGTQYF. The chain carries TRBV7-3 and TRBJ2-5; unclear D gene. V lost 5 bases and J 7 bases, leaving 17 bases between the germline ends. The length of the CDR3 is 14 residues. In germline, CDR1 is SGHTA, CDR2 FQGTGA.